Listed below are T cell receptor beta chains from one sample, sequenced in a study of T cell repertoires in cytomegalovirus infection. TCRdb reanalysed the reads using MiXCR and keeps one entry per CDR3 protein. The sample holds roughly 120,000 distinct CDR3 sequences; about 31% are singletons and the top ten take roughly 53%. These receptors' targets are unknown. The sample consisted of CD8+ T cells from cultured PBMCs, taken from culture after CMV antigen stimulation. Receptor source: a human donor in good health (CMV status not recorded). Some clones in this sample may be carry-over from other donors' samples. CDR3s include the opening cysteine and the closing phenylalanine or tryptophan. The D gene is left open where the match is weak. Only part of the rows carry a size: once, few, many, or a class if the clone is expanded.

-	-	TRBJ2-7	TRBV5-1	TGCGCCAGCAGCTCGACAAGTCCGACTGACGAGCAGTACTTC	CASSSTSPTDEQYF
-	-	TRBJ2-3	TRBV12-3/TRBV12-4	TGTGCCAGCAGTCAACTAGGGTTTAGCACAGATACGCAGTATTTT	CASSQLGFSTDTQYF
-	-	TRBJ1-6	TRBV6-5	TGTGCCAGCAGCCTAATCAATAATTCACCCCTCCACTTT	CASSLINNSPLHF
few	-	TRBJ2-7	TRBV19	TGTGCCAGTAGTATAGGTCAGTCTGGGGAGCAGTACTTC	CASSIGQSGEQYF
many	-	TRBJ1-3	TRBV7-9	TGTGCCAGCAACAAATTCTCCGGGCCCTCTGGAAACACCATATATTTT	CASNKFSGPSGNTIYF
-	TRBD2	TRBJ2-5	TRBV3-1	TGTGCCAGCAGCCAAGATACAGGACTAGCGGGACAAGAGACCCAGTACTTC	CASSQDTGLAGQETQYF
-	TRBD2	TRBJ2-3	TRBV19	TGTGCCAGTAGTATCTCCCTAGCGGGGGCCACCACAGATACGCAGTATTTT	CASSISLAGATTDTQYF
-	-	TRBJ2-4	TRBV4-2	TGTGCCAGCAGCCAAACCCCGGTTGGCCTAGGAGGAGACATTCAGTACTTC	CASSQTPVGLGGDIQYF
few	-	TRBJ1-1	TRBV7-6	TGTGCCAGCAGCGAGGACAGCTGGACTGAAGCTTTCTTT	CASSEDSWTEAFF
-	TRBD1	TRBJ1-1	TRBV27	TGTGCCAGCAGTTTGTTAACGGACAGGGGTCCTAATGAAGCTTTCTTT	CASSLLTDRGPNEAFF
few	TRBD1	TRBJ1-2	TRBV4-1	TGCGCCAGCAGCCAATGGACAGGGGTTCGGTATGGCTACACCTTC	CASSQWTGVRYGYTF
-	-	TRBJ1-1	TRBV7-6	TGTGCCAGCAGCCCCCCGGGGGTTGGTCCCACTGAAGCTTTCTTT	CASSPPGVGPTEAFF
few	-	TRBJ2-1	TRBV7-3	TGTGCCAGCAGCGAAGGGATTGGGACCCTTTCCAATGAGCAGTTCTTC	CASSEGIGTLSNEQFF
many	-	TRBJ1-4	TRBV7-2	TGTGCCAGCAGTAAAGGATCGCAGGGAACTCGGCAAAAACTGTTTTTT	CASSKGSQGTRQKLFF
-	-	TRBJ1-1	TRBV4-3	TGCACCAGCACCCCACCGCGTAACACTGAAGCTTTCTTT	CTSTPPRNTEAFF
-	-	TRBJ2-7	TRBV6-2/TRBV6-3	TGTGCCAGCATAGGGGCAGACTCCTACGAGCAGTACTTC	CASIGADSYEQYF
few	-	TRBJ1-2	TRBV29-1	TGCAGCGCCGGACGGACAAGGGGCTACACCTTC	CSAGRTRGYTF
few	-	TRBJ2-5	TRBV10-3	TGTGCCATCAGTGAGTCCCAAGGAGGGGCGGGAGAGACCCAGTACTTC	CAISESQGGAGETQYF
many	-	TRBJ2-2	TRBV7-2	TGTGCCAGCAGCTTAGCGAGGGCTGGGGACACCGGGGAGCTGTTTTTT	CASSLARAGDTGELFF
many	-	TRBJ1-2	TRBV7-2	TGTGCCAGCAGCTTAGTTACAGGGTCGGATGGCTACACCTTC	CASSLVTGSDGYTF
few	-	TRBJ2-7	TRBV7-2	TGTGCCAGCGGCTTCCGGGGAGTCTACTACGAGCAGTACTTC	CASGFRGVYYEQYF
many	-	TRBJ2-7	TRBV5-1	TGCGCCAGCAGCTTGAACGGCTCCCCCGAGCAGTACTTC	CASSLNGSPEQYF
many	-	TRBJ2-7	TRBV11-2	TGTGCCAGCAGCTTAGTTGTAGCCTACGAGCAGTACTTC	CASSLVVAYEQYF
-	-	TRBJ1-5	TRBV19	TGTGCCAGTAGTATCACACCGTGGCAGCCCCAGCATTTT	CASSITPWQPQHF
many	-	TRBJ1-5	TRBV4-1	TGCGCCAGCAGCCAAGAACTCATCTTTGGCAATCAGCCCCAGCATTTT	CASSQELIFGNQPQHF
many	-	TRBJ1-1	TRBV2	TGTGCCAGCAGGCGCACCAGAGGGACTGGCACTGAAGCTTTCTTT	CASRRTRGTGTEAFF
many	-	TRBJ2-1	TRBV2	TGTGCCAGCAGGAGACCCGGTTTGGAGCAGTTCTTC	CASRRPGLEQFF
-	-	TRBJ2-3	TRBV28	TGTGCCAGCAGTTGGCGTCGGTTAGGCACAGATACGCAGTATTTT	CASSWRRLGTDTQYF
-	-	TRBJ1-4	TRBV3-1	TGTGCCAGCAGCCAAGTGAGAGCGCAAAAACTGTTTTTT	CASSQVRAQKLFF
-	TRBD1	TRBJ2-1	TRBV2	TGTGCCAGCACGCTACCGGGACAGGGTGTTTACAATGAGCAGTTCTTC	CASTLPGQGVYNEQFF
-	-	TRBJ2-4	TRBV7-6	TGTGCCAGCAGCGAGTCACCGGGACTGAAAAACATTCAGTACTTC	CASSESPGLKNIQYF
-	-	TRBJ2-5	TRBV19	TGTGCCAGTAGTAGTGGTTGGGGTCAAGAGACCCAGTACTTC	CASSSGWGQETQYF
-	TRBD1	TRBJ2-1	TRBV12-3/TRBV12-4	TGTGCCAGCAGCCAAAATGGACAGGGGTCGATATACAATGAGCAGTTCTTC	CASSQNGQGSIYNEQFF
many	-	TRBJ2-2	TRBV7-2	TGTGCCAGCAGCCCCGCGGCAGGGACCACCGGGGAGCTGTTTTTT	CASSPAAGTTGELFF
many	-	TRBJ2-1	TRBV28	TGTGCCAGCAGCCCAGTAAATCCCGCGGGTGATGAGCAGTTCTTC	CASSPVNPAGDEQFF
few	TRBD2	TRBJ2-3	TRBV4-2	TGTGCCAGCAGCCAATACACGAGCGGGGGGGGCACAGATACGCAGTATTTT	CASSQYTSGGGTDTQYF
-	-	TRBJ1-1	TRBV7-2	TGTGCCAGCAGCTTGTTTTGGGGGACTGAAGCTTTCTTT	CASSLFWGTEAFF
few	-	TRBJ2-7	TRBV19	TGTGCCAGTAGCCCTGGATGGAGGGGGCTAGGGGAGCAGTACTTC	CASSPGWRGLGEQYF
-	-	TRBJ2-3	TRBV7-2	TGTGCCAGCAGCATCCCAAGCACAGATACGCAGTATTTT	CASSIPSTDTQYF
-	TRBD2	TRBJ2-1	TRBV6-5	TGTGCCAGCAGTATGGGACTAGCGGGGGGTCCAAAAAATGAGCAGTTCTTC	CASSMGLAGGPKNEQFF
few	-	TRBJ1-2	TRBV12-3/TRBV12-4	TGTGCCAGCAGCTCGGACCAATGGAGTGCCACCTTC	CASSSDQWSATF
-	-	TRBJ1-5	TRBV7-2	TGTGCCAGCAGCTCGATAGGGAGGGGGGCAAGGGATCAGCCCCAGCATTTT	CASSSIGRGARDQPQHF
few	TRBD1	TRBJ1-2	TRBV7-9	TGTGCCAGCAGCCCCCCGGGAGGGGGCAACTATGGCTACACCTTC	CASSPPGGGNYGYTF
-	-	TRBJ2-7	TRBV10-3	TGTGCCACTCAAAGTGTTGCGGCGACCTACGAGCAGTACTTC	CATQSVAATYEQYF
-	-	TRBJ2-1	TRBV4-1	TGTGCCAGCAGCCGAGAGTATTTAGGGCTATTAGGGAATGAGCAGTTCTTC	CASSREYLGLLGNEQFF
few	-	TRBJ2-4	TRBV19	TGTGCCAGTAGTATCTCCGCAGCGAATAACATTCAGTACTTC	CASSISAANNIQYF
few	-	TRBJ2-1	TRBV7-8	TGTGCCAGCAGCTTAGAACCATACAATGAGCAGTTCTTC	CASSLEPYNEQFF
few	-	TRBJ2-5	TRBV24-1	TGTGCCACCAGTGAGAGGGAGCGTCCCCATAACCAAGAGACCCAGTACTTC	CATSERERPHNQETQYF
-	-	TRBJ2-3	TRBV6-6	TGTGCCAGCAGTTACCTACTCCGGGGTCCTTCTTCCGCCACAGATACGCAGTATTTT	CASSYLLRGPSSATDTQYF
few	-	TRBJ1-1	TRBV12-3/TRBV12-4	TGTGCCAGCAGTTTCGGGGATGAAGCTTTCTTT	CASSFGDEAFF
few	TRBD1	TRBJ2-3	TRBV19	TGTGCCAGTAGCCCGGGACAGGGGATCGCAGATACGCAGTATTTT	CASSPGQGIADTQYF
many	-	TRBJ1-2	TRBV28	TGTGCCAGCAGCCCTATTCAGGGGTTCGGCTATGGCTACACCTTC	CASSPIQGFGYGYTF
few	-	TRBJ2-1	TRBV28	TGTGCCAGCAGTTTAGAATTTTTGGGGGGGGGCTCTTGGGATGAGCAGTTCTTC	CASSLEFLGGGSWDEQFF
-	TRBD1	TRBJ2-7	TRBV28	TGTGCCAGCGGGTGGGACAGGCGGTACGAGCAGTACTTC	CASGWDRRYEQYF
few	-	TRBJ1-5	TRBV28	TGTGCCAGCAGCTTCTTTAAGGAGAGCAATCAGCCCCAGCATTTT	CASSFFKESNQPQHF
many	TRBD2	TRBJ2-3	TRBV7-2	TGTGCCAGCAGCTCAGGGACTAGCGGCACAGATACGCAGTATTTT	CASSSGTSGTDTQYF
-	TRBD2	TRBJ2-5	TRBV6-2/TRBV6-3	TGTGCCAGCAGTTACTCCCCAGCGGGGAGACAAGAGACCCAGTACTTC	CASSYSPAGRQETQYF
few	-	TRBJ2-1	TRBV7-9	TGTGCCAGCAGCTTAGGACATGGGCAGTTCTTC	CASSLGHGQFF
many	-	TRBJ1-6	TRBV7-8	TGTGCCAGCAGCTTAGAGCGGCCAGCCACTTCACCCCTCCACTTT	CASSLERPATSPLHF
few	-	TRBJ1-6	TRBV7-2	TGTGCCAGCAGCAGGGGGGGGAATTCACCCCTCCACTTT	CASSRGGNSPLHF